The 10 T cell receptor beta chains in this list originate from one sample, sequenced in a study of vaccination effects on CD4 cells after COVID-19. For these receptors, no antigen is known. The method was immunoSEQ multiplex PCR; TCRdb's version includes in-frame clones alone and lacks a portion of them. The data contain tens of thousands of clones, approximately 72% of them singletons. After roughly ten days in culture, the CD4+ T cells were isolated. Sequences were derived from CD4+ T cells from PBMCs cultured without peptide, sampled before COVID-19 vaccination. The source is a human donor who received a COVID-19 vaccine.

V is TRBV28 and J is TRBJ1-3; D unresolved. Germline assignment: CDR1 MDHEN and CDR2 SYDVKM. The CDR3 is made up of 14 amino acids. Trimming pared 2 bases from V and 6 bases from J, leaving 11 bases between. The CDR3 region is CASSLTDFVNTIYF. CDR3 sequence (DNA): TGTGCCAGCAGTTTAACAGACTTTGTAAACACCATATATTTT. The whole variable domain, remainder taken from reference TRBV28 and TRBJ1-3, is DVKVTQSSRYLVKRTGEKVFLECVQDMDHENMFWYRQDPGLGLRLIYFSYDVKMKEKGDIPEGYSVSREKKERFSLILESASTNQTSMYLCASSLTDFVNTIYFGEGSWLTVV.

This rearrangement joins TRBV2 to TRBJ1-3, with TRBD1 matching over 7 bases. Trimming at V came to 7 bases and at J to 7 bases, leaving 16 bases not matched to a gene. Germline CDR1 is SNHLY and CDR2 is FYNNEI. There are 16 residues in the CDR3. The CDR3, as DNA: TGTGCCAGCACCCCGATGACAGGGCTCGGTTGGAACACCATATATTTT. It is translated as CASTPMTGLGWNTIYF.

This clone was counted a few times. The CDR3 here is CASSLAVSASPHNEKLFF. The CDR3 region has the DNA TGCGCCAGCAGCTTGGCCGTTTCTGCTTCGCCTCATAATGAAAAACTGTTTTTT. This chain links TRBV5-1 with TRBJ1-4, with D unresolved. This CDR3 has 18 amino acids. From germline, CDR1 is SGHRS and CDR2 YFSETQ. Between the trimmed V and J ends, which lost 0 bases and 4 bases, there was a span of 19 bases.

This rearrangement joins TRBV7-9 to TRBJ1-2; D ambiguous. The length of the CDR3 is 13 residues. Trimming shortened V by 3 bases and J by 4 bases, and 9 bases separated the two germline ends. Germline V gene data show CDR1 as SEHNR and CDR2 as FQNEAQ (reference sequence). DNA for the CDR3: TGTGCCAGCAGCTTTAAGGGTAGCTATGGCTACACCTTC. Translating it yields CASSFKGSYGYTF.

CDR3 loop: CASSLGGYNEQFF. CDR3 coding DNA: TGTGCCAGCAGCTTAGGGGGGTACAATGAGCAGTTCTTC. V is TRBV11-2 and J is TRBJ2-1; either TRBD1 or TRBD2 may fit D (5 bases each). The CDR3 runs 13 residues. Germline CDR1 and CDR2: SGHAT and FQNNGV. V was cut by 1 base and J by 4 bases, with 5 bases left in between.

This clone was counted between two and nine times. The chain uses TRBV19 and TRBJ1-5; D call uncertain. Germline-derived CDR1 and CDR2 are LNHDA and SQIVND (reference sequence). This CDR3 contains 14 residues. Trimming removed 5 bases from V and 3 bases from J, with 11 bases in between. CDR3 sequence reads: CASSPYDTNQPQHF. In nucleotides, the CDR3 is TGTGCCAGTAGTCCCTACGACACCAATCAGCCCCAGCATTTT.

J is TRBJ1-4 and V is TRBV28, with a weak D call TRBD1 (5 bases). This CDR3 spans 15 amino acids. With 7 bases removed from V and 8 bases from J, the gap between germline ends came to 20 bases. Per germline, CDR1 MDHEN and CDR2 SYDVKM. The CDR3 coding sequence is TGTGCCAGCAAGATCGGAGGGGCAGGGAAAGAAAAACTGTTTTTT. This sequence encodes CASKIGGAGKEKLFF.

The chain carries TRBV6-5 and TRBJ2-7, with 10 bases that match TRBD2. This CDR3 is built from 16 residues. The V segment lost 2 bases and the J segment 4 bases; nucleotides outside the gene matches: 8. Germline lookup yields CDR1 MNHEY and CDR2 SVGAGI. The CDR3 DNA reads TGTGCCAGCAGTTACGGTCGGCTAGCGGGAGAGTACGAGCAGTACTTC. It codes for CASSYGRLAGEYEQYF.

This rearrangement joins TRBV7-9 to TRBJ1-1, with unresolved D. The CDR3 covers 13 residues. Germline assignment: CDR1 SEHNR and CDR2 FQNEAQ (reference sequence). V was shortened by 5 bases and J by 5 bases, with 12 bases between the two germline ends. The CDR3 DNA reads TGTGCCAGCAGCAACCCGGGAACGACTGAAGCTTTCTTT. Its protein product is CASSNPGTTEAFF.

The chain employs TRBV28 and TRBJ2-7; possible D gene TRBD1, 6 bases. The CDR3 runs to 15 residues. V dropped 4 bases and J dropped 2 bases, with 15 bases sitting between them. The germline CDR1 and CDR2 sequences are MDHEN and SYDVKM. The CDR3 here is CASSSGATGAYEQYF. CDR3 bases: TGTGCCAGCAGTTCAGGGGCAACAGGAGCCTACGAGCAGTACTTC.